This T cell receptor beta chain was found in a study of CD8 T cells in ankylosing spondylitis. Notes on the study in general: As reported, disease-linked clones showed significant enrichment in matched ankylosing spondylitis synovial fluid. Clones linked to disease, bearing a CD8+ phenotype, were relatively rare in peripheral blood. Blood from ankylosing spondylitis patients appeared to carry a characteristic eight-variant TCR beta motif.

V was clipped by 4 bases and J by 2 bases, with 18 bases between them. The CDR3 sequence is 16 residues long. Germline V gene data show CDR1 as SGHRS and CDR2 as YFSETQ. TCRdb passed the 5' RACE reads through MiXCR, listing each CDR3 protein once. The sample carries 250,000 to 400,000 distinct CDR3 sequences, under 14% recorded once. This clonotype occurred many times. Its antigen is as yet unknown. The chain links TRBV5-1 to TRBJ1-2; no firm D call. The sequencing input was blood, either unsorted or a sorted T cell fraction (not recorded which). This sequence was found in a female donor with ankylosing spondylitis or in good health (not recorded which). The CDR3 nucleotides are TGCGCCAGCAGCCCTACTGCGGACCCGGACAACTATGGCTACACCTTC. Translation: CASSPTADPDNYGYTF.